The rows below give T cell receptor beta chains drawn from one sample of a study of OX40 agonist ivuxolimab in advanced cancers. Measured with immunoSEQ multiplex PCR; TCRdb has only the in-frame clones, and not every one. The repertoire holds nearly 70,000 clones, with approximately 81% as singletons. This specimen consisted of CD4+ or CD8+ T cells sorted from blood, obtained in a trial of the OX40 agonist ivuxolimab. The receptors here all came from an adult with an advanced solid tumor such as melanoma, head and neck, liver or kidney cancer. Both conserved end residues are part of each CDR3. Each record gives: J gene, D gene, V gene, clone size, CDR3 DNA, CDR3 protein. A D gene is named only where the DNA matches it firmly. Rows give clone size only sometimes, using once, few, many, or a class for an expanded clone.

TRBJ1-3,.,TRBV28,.,TGTGCCAGCAGTTTAAATCAGGGAAACACCATATATTTT,CASSLNQGNTIYF
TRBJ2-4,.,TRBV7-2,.,TGTGCCAGCAGCTTAGGCGGCCCGTCATCGGGGAACATTCAGTACTTC,CASSLGGPSSGNIQYF
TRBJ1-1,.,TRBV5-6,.,TGTGCCAGCAGCTTGGGTATGGGCCAAGCTTTCTTT,CASSLGMGQAFF
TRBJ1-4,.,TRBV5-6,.,TGTGCCAGCAGCTTGGCCGGGGTAACTAATGAAAAACTGTTTTTT,CASSLAGVTNEKLFF
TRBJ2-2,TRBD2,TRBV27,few,TGTGCCAGCAGTTTATCCCCAAGGACTAGCGGGAGAGGGTTCGGGACCGGGGAGCTGTTTTTT,CASSLSPRTSGRGFGTGELFF
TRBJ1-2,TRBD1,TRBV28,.,TGTGCCAGCAGCCTGGACAGGGGGCTAGGCTACACCTTC,CASSLDRGLGYTF
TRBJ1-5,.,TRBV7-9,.,TGTGCCAGCAGCTCAGAATGGGGCTATAGCAATCAGCCCCAGCATTTT,CASSSEWGYSNQPQHF
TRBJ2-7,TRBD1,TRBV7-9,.,TGTGCCAGCAGCTCACCCGGGACAGGGGGTTTCGAGCAGTACTTC,CASSSPGTGGFEQYF
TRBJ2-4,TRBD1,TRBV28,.,TGTGCCAGCAGTTTCCGATCAGGGGGCAGGGCCAAAAACATTCAGTACTTC,CASSFRSGGRAKNIQYF
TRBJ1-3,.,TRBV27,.,TGTGCCAGCAGTCCTTTTGGAAGCTCTGGAAACACCATATATTTT,CASSPFGSSGNTIYF
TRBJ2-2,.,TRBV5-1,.,TGCGCCAGCAGCTTGTTCCCCCCTGGGGACACCGGGGAGCTGTTTTTT,CASSLFPPGDTGELFF
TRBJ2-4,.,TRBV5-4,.,TGTGCCAGCAGCTCGCCCGGGGGGCCAGGAGCCAAAAACATTCAGTACTTC,CASSSPGGPGAKNIQYF
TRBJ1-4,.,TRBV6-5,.,TGTGCCAGCAGTTACTCTACGACACCAACTAATGAAAAACTGTTTTTT,CASSYSTTPTNEKLFF
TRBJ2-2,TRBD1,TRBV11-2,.,TGTGCCAGCAGCCGTACGCAACGGAGGGACAGGGGGGCCGGGGAGCTGTTTTTT,CASSRTQRRDRGAGELFF
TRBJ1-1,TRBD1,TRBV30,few,TGTGCCTGGAGCGGGACAGCGAACACTGAAGCTTTCTTT,CAWSGTANTEAFF
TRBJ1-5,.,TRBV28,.,TGTGCCAGCAGTTTATACAGACTCAGCAATCAGCCCCAGCATTTT,CASSLYRLSNQPQHF
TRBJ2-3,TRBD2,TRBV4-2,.,TGTGCCAGCAGCCGCCGATCTAGCGGGGGGGGAGCAGATACGCAGTATTTT,CASSRRSSGGGADTQYF
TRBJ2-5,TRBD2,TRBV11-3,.,TGTGCCAGCAGCTTATCACTAGCGGTAGGGGAGACCCAGTACTTC,CASSLSLAVGETQYF
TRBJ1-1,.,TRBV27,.,TGTGCCAGCAGTCCATACACCTCCCCAGGAAGCACTGAAGCTTTCTTT,CASSPYTSPGSTEAFF
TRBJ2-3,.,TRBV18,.,TGTGCCAGCTCACCTCGGAGGGCGCCAGATACGCAGTATTTT,CASSPRRAPDTQYF
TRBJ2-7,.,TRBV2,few,TGTGCCAGCAGAGATTTAGTGGACGTTCCCTACGAGCAGTACTTC,CASRDLVDVPYEQYF
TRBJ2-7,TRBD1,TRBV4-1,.,TGCGCCAGCAGCCTGGGACAGGGGACGCGGCAGTACTTC,CASSLGQGTRQYF
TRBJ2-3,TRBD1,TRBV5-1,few,TGCGCCAGCAGCTCAGGACAGGCCACAGATACGCAGTATTTT,CASSSGQATDTQYF
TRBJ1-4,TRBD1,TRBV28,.,TGTGCCAGCAGCTATCCCCCTGGGAACAGGGGTTGGGATGAAAAACTGTTTTTT,CASSYPPGNRGWDEKLFF
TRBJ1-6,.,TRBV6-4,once,TGTGCCAGCAGTGAAAGGGGCGGCCGGGGGGATTCACCCCTCCACTTT,CASSERGGRGDSPLHF
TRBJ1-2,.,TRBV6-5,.,TGTGCCAGCAGTTCGCAGGTCGGAGGCTACACCTTC,CASSSQVGGYTF
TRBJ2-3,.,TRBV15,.,TGTGCCACCAGCGGGCCCTGGACAGATACGCAGTATTTT,CATSGPWTDTQYF
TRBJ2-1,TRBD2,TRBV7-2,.,TGTGCCAGCAGGGGAGGAGGACTAGCGGGAGTGAGCTCCTACAATGAGCAGTTCTTC,CASRGGGLAGVSSYNEQFF
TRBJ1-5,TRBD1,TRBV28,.,TGTGCCAGCAGTTTACTCGGGACAGGGGGTCAGCCCCAGCATTTT,CASSLLGTGGQPQHF